The rows below give T cell receptor beta chains drawn from one sample of a study of identical twins. One entry per CDR3 protein, called by TCRdb with MiXCR from the 5' RACE reads. The table records 410,000 or so distinct CDR3 sequences, 18% of them present only once. The sample taken for sequencing was naive T cells sorted from blood. The receptor set was obtained from a man in his forties or fifties in good health. Both conserved end residues are part of each CDR3. D genes are given only for firm matches. Some rows mark clone size as missing; the rest say once, few, many or name a class of expanded clone.

-	TRBV5-6	TRBJ1-1	TRBD1	14	CASSFGTGITEAFF
-	TRBV20-1	TRBJ2-3	TRBD2	17	CSARTPGTSGSTDTQYF
few	TRBV7-3	TRBJ2-7	TRBD1	16	CASSHPGQGRSYEQYF
many	TRBV7-2	TRBJ2-2	TRBD2	15	CASSRLAANTGELFF
few	TRBV7-3	TRBJ2-1	-	13	CASSFPNNNEQFF
many	TRBV6-1	TRBJ1-1	-	13	CASLGLPNTEAFF
-	TRBV11-2	TRBJ1-4	TRBD1	15	CASSLDGTGGEKLFF
-	TRBV12-3/TRBV12-4	TRBJ2-5	-	11	CASGSEETQYF
-	TRBV13	TRBJ1-2	-	14	CASSLDDDTDGYTF
few	TRBV5-6	TRBJ2-7	-	15	CASSLGGRGAYEQYF
once	TRBV7-8	TRBJ2-7	TRBD1	17	CASSLGLRDRASYEQYF
many	TRBV6-5	TRBJ1-2	TRBD1	14	CASSSRQGNYGYTF
-	TRBV9	TRBJ1-4	-	15	CASSDEPAGDEKLFF
-	TRBV27	TRBJ2-7	TRBD1	15	CASSPFTGAAYEQYF
-	TRBV6-5	TRBJ1-2	-	15	CASSYSNREDYGYTF
many	TRBV27	TRBJ2-5	-	14	CASSLGTGGETQYF
-	TRBV15	TRBJ1-4	-	17	CATSRDSRRVVEEKLFF
few	TRBV24-1	TRBJ2-4	-	13	CATSDTGRNIQYF
few	TRBV24-1	TRBJ2-5	-	13	CATSGAKGETQYF
many	TRBV20-1	TRBJ2-1	-	17	CSARRFGVGSSYNEQFF
-	TRBV4-2	TRBJ2-3	-	13	CASSQGLADTQYF
-	TRBV20-1	TRBJ1-2	-	14	CSARDLDFRDGYTF
-	TRBV6-5	TRBJ2-3	TRBD2	14	CASSYRGGTDTQYF
many	TRBV6-1	TRBJ2-5	-	12	CASSAGRETQYF
-	TRBV29-1	TRBJ2-1	-	15	CSVEDRGKSYNEQFF
few	TRBV20-1	TRBJ2-5	-	14	CSARDDSPFETQYF
few	TRBV4-1	TRBJ2-4	-	14	CASSQGWTTNIQYF
few	TRBV24-1	TRBJ2-5	TRBD1	16	CATSDLMRQGVETQYF
many	TRBV6-5	TRBJ2-7	-	15	CASSYSLGYLGEQYF
few	TRBV6-2/TRBV6-3	TRBJ2-3	TRBD2	14	CASSRGGPRDTQYF
many	TRBV5-1	TRBJ2-1	-	16	CASSFDSKSSYNEQFF
many	TRBV2	TRBJ2-7	-	11	CAVRTNYEQYF
-	TRBV28	TRBJ2-7	TRBD2	15	CASSSHPGGSYEQYF
many	TRBV20-1	TRBJ1-2	-	12	CSARPDPYGYTF
few	TRBV20-1	TRBJ2-1	-	15	CSARDLDWTYNEQFF
few	TRBV20-1	TRBJ2-7	TRBD1	12	CSAPGQAYEQYF
-	TRBV6-2/TRBV6-3	TRBJ2-2	TRBD1	15	CASSRDRVATGELFF
many	TRBV12-3/TRBV12-4	TRBJ2-1	-	17	CASSYTPRGHPYNEQFF
few	TRBV20-1	TRBJ1-1	-	13	CSARDPDSFAAFF
-	TRBV11-2	TRBJ1-2	TRBD1	15	CASSLDQGTVYGYTF
-	TRBV12-3/TRBV12-4	TRBJ1-2	TRBD1	12	CASSGQVYGYTF
-	TRBV12-3/TRBV12-4	TRBJ2-7	-	14	CASSYTGTTYEQYF
few	TRBV10-3	TRBJ2-1	TRBD2	14	CAIRGASGGDEQFF
-	TRBV9	TRBJ2-3	-	15	CASSVDGASTDTQYF
-	TRBV2	TRBJ2-7	TRBD1	15	CASSYRDRGLHEQYF
-	TRBV28	TRBJ2-3	-	16	CASETPGGGTTDTQYF
-	TRBV7-2	TRBJ2-1	-	16	CASSSPTASSYNEQFF
-	TRBV7-2	TRBJ2-7	-	15	CASSFSIQNYYEQYF
-	TRBV6-5	TRBJ2-3	TRBD2	18	CASSYYGESAGGTDTQYF